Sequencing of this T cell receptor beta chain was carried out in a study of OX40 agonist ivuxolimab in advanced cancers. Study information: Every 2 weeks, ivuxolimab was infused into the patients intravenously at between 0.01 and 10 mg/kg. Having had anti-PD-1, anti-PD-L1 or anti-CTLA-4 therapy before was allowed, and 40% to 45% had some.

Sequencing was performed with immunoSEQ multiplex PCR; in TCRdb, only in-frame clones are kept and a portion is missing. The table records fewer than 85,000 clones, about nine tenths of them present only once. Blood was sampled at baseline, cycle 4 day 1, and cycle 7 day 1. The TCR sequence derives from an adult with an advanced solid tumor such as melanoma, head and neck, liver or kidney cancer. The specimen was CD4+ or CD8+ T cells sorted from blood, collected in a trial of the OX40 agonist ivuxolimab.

This CDR3 is CASSYSTYEQYF. For the CDR3, the DNA is TGTGCCAGCAGTTACTCGACCTACGAGCAGTACTTC. V is TRBV6-6 and J is TRBJ2-7; D ambiguous. The germline CDR1 and CDR2 sequences are MNHNY and SVGAGI (reference sequence). This CDR3 has 12 amino acids. The V end lost 0 bases, the J end lost 2 bases, and 2 bases lay between the germline ends.